Following are 19 T cell receptor beta chains from one sample sequenced in a study of regulatory T cells in long-lasting Graves disease. Researchers made TCR beta libraries by using iRepertoire HTBI primers and running Arm-PCR on CDR3 regions. TCRdb re-analysed the multiplex PCR reads in MiXCR, keeping a single row per CDR3 protein. The sample gives 400,000 to 500,000 distinct CDR3 sequences, approximately 16% of which show up once; about 8.3% is in the top ten. As to time point: newly diagnosed GD, antithyroid drugs for less than 3 months. From RNA extracted from PBMCs, the TCR library was made. This sample also belongs to another study, concerning T cells in Graves' hyperthyroidism and ophthalmopathy.

The sequenced sample was peripheral blood mononuclear cells (PBMCs), obtained at new diagnosis, from a patient treated with antithyroid drugs. The source is a woman aged 40 to 50 with Graves disease.

This clonotype occurred many times. V usage is TRBV11-3 and J usage is TRBJ1-1, with D unclear. V was clipped by 8 bases and J by 3 bases, with 10 bases between them. Germline V gene lookup returns CDR1 SGHNT and CDR2 YENEEA. The CDR3 has 12 residues. The CDR3 coding sequence is TGTGCCAGCGCCCTCACGGACACTGAAGCTTTCTTT. As protein: CASALTDTEAFF. Full variable domain (rest looked up from reference TRBV11-3 and TRBJ1-1): EAGVVQSPRYKIIEKKQPVAFWCNPISGHNTLYWYLQNLGQGPELLIRYENEEAVDDSQLPKDRFSAERLKGVDSTLKIQPAELGDSAVYLCASALTDTEAFFGQGTRLTVV.

This clonotype was observed a few times. This chain links TRBV15 with TRBJ2-2, with 8 bases fitting TRBD1. Germline V gives CDR1 LNHNV, CDR2 YYDKDF (reference sequence). The CDR3 contains 13 residues. V lost 11 bases to trimming and J lost 7 bases; unmatched junction nucleotides: 9. CDR3 coding DNA: TGTGCCTCTTCAGGGGGCAGACACGGGGAGCTGTTTTTT. Encoded protein: CASSGGRHGELFF.

This clonotype was observed many times. The chain combines TRBV10-3 with TRBJ1-1; the D gene is possibly TRBD1 (5 bases). Trimming pared 4 bases from V and 1 base from J, leaving 10 bases between. CDR3 size: 14 residues. CDR1 and CDR2 from the germline V gene are ENHRY and SYGVKD. In DNA, the CDR3 is TGTGCCATCAGTGGGGCAGGGACGAACACTGAAGCTTTCTTT. Protein product: CAISGAGTNTEAFF.

This clonotype has a count of ten or more. The V and J genes are TRBV30 and TRBJ2-5; 8 nucleotides match TRBD1. Germline lookup yields CDR1 GTSNPN and CDR2 SVGIG (reference sequence). V dropped 0 bases and J dropped 5; count of bases not matched to a gene: 8. The CDR3 is made up of 15 amino acids. CDR3 protein: CAWSVDRTGRETQYF. Here the CDR3 DNA reads TGTGCCTGGAGTGTAGACCGGACAGGGAGGGAGACCCAGTACTTC.

V and J are TRBV12-3 or TRBV12-4 and TRBJ2-2; no firm D call. Between the trimmed V and J ends, which lost 2 bases and 7 bases, there was a span of 5 bases. The CDR3 consists of 12 residues. This chain's CDR3 is CASSLSDGELFF. The CDR3 DNA reads as TGTGCCAGCAGTTTATCTGACGGGGAGCTGTTTTTT.

This clonotype was seen repeatedly, ten times or more. One end of the junction does not line up with germline, which may come from a read error. The V call is TRBV11-2, the J call TRBJ1-1; 8 nucleotides align to TRBD1. This CDR3 is built from 14 residues. From germline, CDR1 is SGHAT and CDR2 FQNNGV. CDR3 in amino acids: CASTLDRGYTEAFF. DNA of the CDR3: TGTGCCAGCACCTTAGACAGGGGCTACACTGAAGCTTTCTTT.

This clonotype appeared many times. V gene TRBV20-1 combines with J gene TRBJ2-5; 8 positions agree with TRBD2. Trimming at V came to 0 bases and at J to 5 bases, leaving 8 bases not matched to a gene. The germline V gene encodes CDR1 DFQATT and CDR2 SNEGSKA (reference sequence). This CDR3 is 15 amino acids long. The CDR3 DNA reads as TGCAGTGCTAGAGATTCGACGGGAGGGGTGGAGACCCAGTACTTC. Translation: CSARDSTGGVETQYF.

This clonotype has a count of ten or more. The chain is built from TRBV27 and TRBJ2-6, with D hard to call. Germline CDR1 MNHEY, CDR2 SMNVEV (reference sequence). V lost 6 bases, J lost 4 bases, and 10 bases lay in between. The CDR3 loop spans 14 amino acids. DNA for the CDR3: TGTGCCAGCAGCTCCGGCACCGGGGCCAACGTCCTGACTTTC. Amino acids: CASSSGTGANVLTF.

This clonotype turned up a few times. V and J are TRBV13 and TRBJ2-3; 11 bases agree with TRBD2. V lost 6 bases, J lost 6 bases, and 5 bases stayed unmatched. Germline CDR1 PRHDT, CDR2 FYEKMQ (reference sequence). The CDR3 consists of 14 residues. CDR3 protein: CASRLAGGMDTQYF. The CDR3 coding sequence is TGTGCCAGCAGGCTAGCGGGAGGTATGGATACGCAGTATTTT. The full variable domain, in which reference TRBV13 and TRBJ2-3 provide the parts outside the CDR3, is AAGVIQSPRHLIKEKRETATLKCYPIPRHDTVYWYQQGPGQDPQFLISFYEKMQSDKGSIPDRFSAQQFSDYHSELNMSSLELGDSALYFCASRLAGGMDTQYFGPGTRLTVL.

This clonotype was seen only a few times. The chain is built from TRBV4-1 and TRBJ2-7; D gene ambiguous. The V gene's germline CDR1 is MGHRA and CDR2 YSYEKL. The CDR3 is 16 amino acids. V lost 0 bases and J 1 base, leaving 13 bases between the germline ends. The CDR3 sequence is CASSQEHDPFSYEQYF. The CDR3 nucleotides are TGCGCCAGCAGCCAAGAGCACGACCCTTTTTCCTACGAGCAGTACTTC.

This clonotype has ten or more counts. This rearrangement joins TRBV15 to TRBJ2-3; TRBD2 matches at 8 bases. Germline V gene sequence: CDR1 LNHNV, CDR2 YYDKDF (reference sequence). This CDR3 region has 20 residues. J was trimmed by 6 bases and V by 0 bases; bases with no gene match: 20. CDR3 region: CATSRDLLAGGGVSWDTQYF. The DNA for the CDR3 is TGTGCCACCAGCAGAGATCTTCTGGCGGGGGGCGGGGTGAGTTGGGATACGCAGTATTTT.

This clonotype has at least ten counts. The chain recombines TRBV11-3 with TRBJ2-7, with TRBD1 matching 7 bases. The J segment lost 2 bases and the V segment lost 2 bases, leaving 6 bases of the junction unmatched. This CDR3 comprises 15 residues. Germline V gene sequence: CDR1 SGHNT, CDR2 YENEEA. The CDR3: CASSLYRDRPYEQYF. The CDR3 coding sequence is TGTGCCAGCAGCTTATACCGGGACAGACCCTACGAGCAGTACTTC.

There are many counts of this clonotype. The chain joins TRBV6-2 or TRBV6-3 to TRBJ2-3; 7 nucleotides agree with TRBD2. Germline V CDR1 and CDR2: MNHEY, SVGEGT. This CDR3 region has 18 residues. V lost 0 bases and J lost 4; bases outside the gene matches: 13. CDR3 protein: CASSYSTRDYSPADTQYF. CDR3 bases: TGTGCCAGCAGTTACTCCACTCGGGACTACTCTCCCGCAGATACGCAGTATTTT.

The table lists this clonotype with many counts. The rearrangement joins TRBV11-2 to TRBJ2-3, with 9 bases aligning to TRBD2. V shed 3 bases and J 1 base; nucleotides not matched to a gene: 2. There are 15 residues in the CDR3. Germline CDR1 reads SGHAT; CDR2 reads FQNNGV. CDR3 bases: TGTGCCAGCAGCTTCCGCGGGAGGGGCACAGATACGCAGTATTTT. As protein: CASSFRGRGTDTQYF.

This clonotype turned up a few times. The chain uses TRBV6-5 and TRBJ2-1, with 7 bases identical to TRBD1. The junction had 11 bases not matched to a gene; V was cut back by 4 bases and J by 5 bases. The CDR3 is 16 amino acids. Germline CDR1 is MNHEY and CDR2 is SVGAGI. In DNA, the CDR3 is TGTGCCAGCAGTTCTACAGGGGCCCATCCCAACAATGAGCAGTTCTTC. It specifies CASSSTGAHPNNEQFF.

This clonotype was detected only a few times. CDR3 nucleotide sequence: TGTGCCAGCTCACCCTCCCGGTCCCTCTACGAGCAGTACTTC. Its translation is CASSPSRSLYEQYF. V gene TRBV18 combines with J gene TRBJ2-7; D unresolved. The CDR3 runs to 14 residues. The V end was cut by 3 bases, the J end by 3 bases, with 12 bases between. Germline CDR1 and CDR2: KGHSH and LQKENI.

V gene TRBV2 combines with J gene TRBJ1-3, with D maybe TRBD1 (6 bases). The CDR3 is 14 amino acids. Germline CDR1 is SNHLY and CDR2 is FYNNEI. The V end was cut by 5 bases, the J end by 4 bases, with 12 bases between. The CDR3 is CASSQTGSGNTIYF. The CDR3 DNA reads TGTGCCAGCAGTCAAACAGGGTCCGGAAACACCATATATTTT.

The chain recombines TRBV18 with TRBJ2-1, with D unresolved. V was trimmed by 6 bases and J by 3 bases, leaving 12 bases between them. The germline gives CDR1 KGHSH, CDR2 LQKENI. The CDR3 runs to 14 residues. CDR3 sequence reads: CASSQRVSYNEQFF. DNA of the CDR3: TGTGCCAGCTCCCAAAGGGTCAGCTACAATGAGCAGTTCTTC.

The chain joins TRBV27 to TRBJ2-7, with 9 bases lining up with TRBD2. Germline V gene lookup returns CDR1 MNHEY and CDR2 SMNVEV (reference sequence). The ends lost 2 bases at V and 8 bases at J; junction bases unmatched: 10. The CDR3 consists of 15 residues. In nucleotides, the CDR3 is TGTGCCAGCAGTTTAGTATTAGCGGGAGTTCCCCAGCAGTACTTC. It is translated as CASSLVLAGVPQQYF.